The 32 T cell receptor beta chains given below trace back to one sample, sequenced in a study of cytomegalovirus exposure and HLA in healthy donors. Assay: immunoSEQ multiplex PCR; the TCRdb copy retains only in-frame clones and omits some. The sample consists of about 280,000 clones, roughly 88% of them appearing once. Sequencing used PBMCs. All receptors derive from a woman younger than 35 in good health and CMV-seronegative.

This clone came up a few times. The V gene is TRBV16, the J gene TRBJ1-3; D possibly corresponds to TRBD1 (5 bases). V lost 1 base to trimming and J lost 0 bases, with 10 bases between them. This CDR3 has 16 residues. Germline values: CDR1 KGHSY, CDR2 FQNENV. The CDR3 bases are TGTGCCAGCAGCCAATTAACAGGTCTCTCTGGAAACACCATATATTTT. Translated: CASSQLTGLSGNTIYF.

This chain links TRBV5-4 with TRBJ2-1, with 11 bases aligning to TRBD2. Germline V gene data show CDR1 as SGHNT and CDR2 as YYREEE (reference sequence). The ends lost 4 bases at V and 8 bases at J; junction bases unmatched: 8. The CDR3 covers 15 residues. The CDR3 reads CASSATSGSRDEQFF. Written as DNA, the CDR3 is TGTGCCAGCAGCGCTACTAGCGGGAGTAGGGATGAGCAGTTCTTC.

The chain recombines TRBV19 with TRBJ1-5; no reliable D call. The V end was cut by 2 bases, the J end by 4 bases, with 18 bases between. The CDR3 is 17 residues long. Germline V gene data show CDR1 as LNHDA and CDR2 as SQIVND (reference sequence). CDR3 sequence: CASSILGGKGGNQPQHF. As DNA, the CDR3 is TGTGCCAGTAGTATATTGGGTGGGAAGGGAGGGAATCAGCCCCAGCATTTT.

The V and J genes are TRBV4-1 and TRBJ2-5; D remains unclear. The V gene's germline CDR1 is MGHRA and CDR2 YSYEKL. The CDR3 runs 14 residues. The V end lost 0 bases, the J end lost 5 bases, and 10 bases lay between the germline ends. The CDR3 loop is CASSQDDKTETQYF. CDR3 bases: TGCGCCAGCAGCCAAGATGACAAAACGGAGACCCAGTACTTC.

This rearrangement joins TRBV28 to TRBJ1-2, with D possibly matching TRBD1 (6 bases). CDR3 length equals 14 residues. Germline V CDR1 and CDR2: MDHEN, SYDVKM. The ends were cut back, 0 bases at V and 4 bases at J, with 9 bases in the middle. CDR3 nucleotide sequence: TGTGCCAGCAGTTTATGGACAGGATCCTATGGCTACACCTTC. Encoded protein: CASSLWTGSYGYTF.

The chain joins TRBV19 to TRBJ2-7, with TRBD2 matching over 10 bases. CDR1 and CDR2 from the germline V gene are LNHDA and SQIVND (reference sequence). This CDR3 has 15 amino acids. With V trimmed by 5 bases and J by 4 bases, 8 bases remained unmatched. The chain's CDR3 is CASSDPSGSKYEQYF. The CDR3 region has the DNA TGTGCCAGTAGTGACCCTAGCGGGAGTAAATACGAGCAGTACTTC. Together with reference TRBV19 and TRBJ2-7, the CDR3 gives the full variable domain: DGGITQSPKYLFRKEGQNVTLSCEQNLNHDAMYWYRQDPGQGLRLIYYSQIVNDFQKGDIAEGYSVSREKKESFPLTVTSAQKNPTAFYLCASSDPSGSKYEQYFGPGTRLTVT.

CDR3 sequence: CASSLWGQLEEKLFF. CDR3 nucleotides: TGTGCCAGCAGTTTGTGGGGACAGTTGGAGGAAAAACTGTTTTTT. The chain employs TRBV28 and TRBJ1-4, with TRBD1 matching over 7 bases. The CDR3 is 15 amino acids. The ends lost 3 bases at V and 8 bases at J; junction bases unmatched: 9. CDR1 and CDR2 (germline): MDHEN, SYDVKM. Supplemented by reference TRBV28 and TRBJ1-4, the full variable domain reads DVKVTQSSRYLVKRTGEKVFLECVQDMDHENMFWYRQDPGLGLRLIYFSYDVKMKEKGDIPEGYSVSREKKERFSLILESASTNQTSMYLCASSLWGQLEEKLFFGSGTQLSVL.

This clone appeared once. This chain uses TRBV6-5 with TRBJ2-3, with 9 bases identical to TRBD2. V lost 2 bases, J lost 6 bases, and 6 bases stayed unmatched. Germline CDR1 is MNHEY and CDR2 is SVGAGI. This CDR3 region has 15 residues. The CDR3 sequence: CASSYVAGVFDTQYF. DNA of the CDR3: TGTGCCAGCAGTTACGTAGCGGGAGTCTTTGATACGCAGTATTTT.

This chain uses TRBV28 with TRBJ2-1, with TRBD2 matching over 9 bases. The J segment lost 7 bases and the V segment lost 3 bases, leaving 4 bases of the junction unmatched. This CDR3 comprises 14 residues. Germline V gene sequence: CDR1 MDHEN, CDR2 SYDVKM. CDR3 nucleotides: TGTGCCAGCAGTTTTCATAGCGGGAGAAATGAGCAGTTCTTC. Translation gives CASSFHSGRNEQFF.

The J gene is TRBJ1-2, the V gene TRBV27, with 9 positions matching TRBD1. The CDR3 spans 16 residues. V lost 3 bases and J lost 1; bases outside the gene matches: 6. Germline CDR1 is MNHEY and CDR2 is SMNVEV (reference sequence). The CDR3 loop reads CASSFLPGQGNYGYTF. For the CDR3, the DNA is TGTGCCAGCAGTTTTCTTCCGGGACAGGGTAACTATGGCTACACCTTC.

The rearrangement uses TRBV6-5 and TRBJ2-1, with D perhaps TRBD1 (6 bases). The CDR3 is 14 amino acids. V shed 7 bases and J shed 8 bases, with 18 bases lying between them. Germline CDR1 MNHEY, CDR2 SVGAGI. The CDR3 spells CASTGTGTLYEQFF. The CDR3 DNA is TGTGCCAGCACCGGAACCGGGACACTTTATGAGCAGTTCTTC.

The rearrangement links TRBV10-1 to TRBJ2-2, with no clear D. V was trimmed by 6 bases and J by 0 bases, leaving 8 bases between them. Germline CDR1 WNHNN, CDR2 SYGVQD (reference sequence). This CDR3 is built from 14 residues. The CDR3 loop reads CASRAYTNTGELFF. The CDR3 nucleotides read TGCGCCAGCAGAGCGTACACGAACACCGGGGAGCTGTTTTTT.

The DNA for the CDR3 is TGTGCCAGCAGCCCAGGACTCTTCAATCAGCCCCAGCATTTT. Amino acid sequence: CASSPGLFNQPQHF. This chain links TRBV5-6 with TRBJ1-5, with no clear D. The germline V gene has CDR1 SGHDT and CDR2 YYEEEE. The length of the CDR3 is 14 residues. Trimming stripped 4 bases from V and 3 bases from J, with 11 bases between.

The gene calls are TRBV5-6 and TRBJ2-2, with no clear D. The CDR3 totals 16 residues. The V end lost 0 bases, the J end lost 4 bases, and 13 bases lay between the germline ends. CDR1 is SGHDT and CDR2 is YYEEEE in the germline V gene. The DNA of the CDR3 is TGTGCCAGCAGCTTGGGACCGACATTACCCACCGGGGAGCTGTTTTTT. It translates to CASSLGPTLPTGELFF. Complete variable domain (other parts from reference TRBV5-6 and TRBJ2-2): DAGVTQSPTHLIKTRGQQVTLRCSPKSGHDTVSWYQQALGQGPQFIFQYYEEEERQRGNFPDRFSGHQFPNYSSELNVNALLLGDSALYLCASSLGPTLPTGELFFGEGSRLTVL.

The CDR3 here is CATQGGGTTGELFF. CDR3 DNA sequence: TGTGCCACCCAAGGGGGGGGGACCACCGGGGAGCTGTTTTTT. The gene calls are TRBV10-3 and TRBJ2-2; D perhaps matches TRBD2 (7 bases). Germline CDR1 ENHRY, CDR2 SYGVKD. Trimming took 10 bases from V and 4 from J, leaving 16 bases between them. The CDR3 totals 14 residues.

This chain joins TRBV28 and TRBJ1-5, with a tentative D call TRBD1 (6 bases). V lost 7 bases to trimming and J lost 1 base, with 17 bases between them. CDR3 length: 16 amino acids. The germline V gene has CDR1 MDHEN and CDR2 SYDVKM. The CDR3 sequence: CASTGPQGMSNQPQHF. DNA for the CDR3: TGTGCCAGCACAGGACCACAGGGAATGAGCAATCAGCCCCAGCATTTT.

The V gene is TRBV10-3, the J gene TRBJ2-7; 10 nucleotides align to TRBD1. There are 15 residues in the CDR3. Germline V CDR1 and CDR2: ENHRY, SYGVKD. V shed 7 bases, J shed 4 bases, and the junction held 10 bases outside the gene matches. The CDR3 region is CAITRGQGEEYEQYF. The CDR3 nucleotides are TGTGCCATCACTCGCGGACAGGGGGAAGAGTACGAGCAGTACTTC.

The V gene is TRBV9, the J gene TRBJ1-2, with TRBD1 matching 8 bases. Germline values: CDR1 SGDLS, CDR2 YYNGEE. Trimming took 8 bases from V and 5 from J; bases not matched to a gene: 5. The CDR3 length is 12 residues. The CDR3 coding sequence is TGTGCCAGTCACGACAGGGGTTATGGCTACACCTTC. As protein: CASHDRGYGYTF.

This clone came up once. This sequence joins TRBV28 and TRBJ2-5; 9 bases line up with TRBD1. V lost 5 bases and J lost 4; bases outside the gene matches: 8. CDR1 is MDHEN and CDR2 is SYDVKM in the germline V gene. CDR3 length: 15 residues. CDR3 protein: CASSVPGQGTETQYF. The CDR3 region has the DNA TGTGCCAGCAGTGTACCGGGACAGGGTACAGAGACCCAGTACTTC. Full variable domain (remainder filled in from reference TRBV28 and TRBJ2-5): DVKVTQSSRYLVKRTGEKVFLECVQDMDHENMFWYRQDPGLGLRLIYFSYDVKMKEKGDIPEGYSVSREKKERFSLILESASTNQTSMYLCASSVPGQGTETQYFGPGTRLLVL.

The V call is TRBV28, the J call TRBJ1-1; D ambiguous. V lost 4 bases, J lost 7 bases, and 10 bases lay in between. Germline CDR1 and CDR2: MDHEN and SYDVKM. The CDR3 has 12 amino acids. In DNA, the CDR3 is TGTGCCAGCAGTTCACGACACCTTGAAGCTTTCTTT. Translation: CASSSRHLEAFF.

This clone was observed a handful of times. V is TRBV5-1 and J is TRBJ1-1; D might be TRBD1 (5 bases). V dropped 0 bases and J dropped 1 base, with 7 bases sitting between them. This CDR3 has 14 residues. Germline loops: CDR1 SGHRS, CDR2 YFSETQ. CDR3 loop: CASSLGQKNTEAFF. The CDR3 DNA is TGCGCCAGCAGCTTGGGACAGAAGAACACTGAAGCTTTCTTT.

This clone was detected only a few times. The V and J genes are TRBV28 and TRBJ1-6; 9 positions match TRBD1. CDR1 MDHEN and CDR2 SYDVKM come from the germline V gene. V was clipped by 8 bases and J by 9 bases; unmatched bases: 2. This CDR3 has 12 residues. This chain's CDR3 is CASDRGTSPLHF. In DNA, the CDR3 is TGTGCCAGCGACAGGGGGACTTCACCCCTCCACTTT. The variable domain in full, with the rest retrieved from reference TRBV28 and TRBJ1-6, is DVKVTQSSRYLVKRTGEKVFLECVQDMDHENMFWYRQDPGLGLRLIYFSYDVKMKEKGDIPEGYSVSREKKERFSLILESASTNQTSMYLCASDRGTSPLHFGNGTRLTVT.

The rearrangement joins TRBV28 to TRBJ1-1; D remains unclear. Trimming took 4 bases from V and 1 from J, leaving 7 bases between them. The CDR3 extends over 13 amino acids. From germline, CDR1 is MDHEN and CDR2 SYDVKM. The CDR3 loop reads CASSYNKNTEAFF. Here the CDR3 DNA reads TGTGCCAGCAGTTACAACAAGAACACTGAAGCTTTCTTT.

CDR3 bases: TGTGCCAGCAGCTTAGAGTCCAACTACGAGCAGTACTTC. Its translation: CASSLESNYEQYF. The rearrangement uses TRBV11-2 and TRBJ2-7; the D is unclear. This CDR3 has 13 residues. CDR1 and CDR2 (germline): SGHAT, FQNNGV. The V end was cut by 0 bases, the J end by 3 bases, with 6 bases between.

This chain connects TRBV29-1 to TRBJ2-3; 9 nucleotides line up with TRBD2. The V gene end was trimmed by 3 bases and the J gene end by 2 bases; junction bases not matched to a gene: 3. The CDR3 is made up of 14 amino acids. The germline V gene encodes CDR1 SQVTM and CDR2 ANQGSEA. The CDR3 nucleotides read TGCAGCGTTGAGTCTAGCGGGAACACAGATACGCAGTATTTT. Its translation: CSVESSGNTDTQYF.

The chain employs TRBV28 and TRBJ2-3; the D is unclear. The CDR3 covers 15 residues. V shed 2 bases and J shed 0 bases, with 9 bases lying between them. CDR1 is MDHEN and CDR2 is SYDVKM in the germline V gene. CDR3: CASSLTLPSTDTQYF. The DNA of the CDR3 is TGTGCCAGCAGTTTAACACTACCTAGCACAGATACGCAGTATTTT.

The chain is built from TRBV5-1 and TRBJ1-4; 7 nucleotides match TRBD1. The CDR3 runs 18 residues. CDR1 is SGHRS and CDR2 is YFSETQ in the germline V gene. With 4 bases clipped from V and 4 bases from J, the junction kept 16 bases outside the gene matches. The CDR3 sequence is CASSTTGTANPNNEKLFF. The CDR3 region has the DNA TGCGCCAGCAGCACAACCGGGACAGCCAACCCAAATAATGAAAAACTGTTTTTT.

This clone was found a few times. The chain uses TRBV30 and TRBJ1-5, with 11 bases lining up with TRBD1. V shed 5 bases and J 7 bases; nucleotides not matched to a gene: 4. The CDR3 has 13 amino acids. Germline CDR1 and CDR2: GTSNPN and SVGIG (reference sequence). CDR3 nucleotide sequence: TGTGCCTGGGCGGACAGGGGGCGACAGCCCCAGCATTTT. Protein: CAWADRGRQPQHF.

The V gene is TRBV28, the J gene TRBJ1-3; 7 nucleotides agree with TRBD1. The germline V gene encodes CDR1 MDHEN and CDR2 SYDVKM. The CDR3 runs 15 residues. The junction had 2 bases not matched to a gene; V was cut back by 3 bases and J by 0 bases. DNA for the CDR3: TGTGCCAGCAGTTTCTCAGGGGGCTCTGGAAACACCATATATTTT. Its protein product is CASSFSGGSGNTIYF.

This clone appeared a single time. The chain recombines TRBV18 with TRBJ2-6; the D gene is possibly TRBD2 (5 bases). Germline CDR1 KGHSH, CDR2 LQKENI. Between the trimmed V and J ends, which lost 3 bases and 0 bases, there was a span of 18 bases. The CDR3 has 19 residues. The DNA of the CDR3 is TGTGCCAGCTCACCTTCCCGGGGAAGGATTAGCTCTGGGGCCAACGTCCTGACTTTC. Translating gives CASSPSRGRISSGANVLTF.

This clone was picked up one time. CDR3 bases: TGTGCCAGTTGCGGGAGCTACTATGGCTACACCTTC. The encoded protein is CASCGSYYGYTF. V gene TRBV2 combines with J gene TRBJ1-2; D is undetermined. This CDR3 spans 12 amino acids. Germline assignment: CDR1 SNHLY and CDR2 FYNNEI. Trimming stripped 9 bases from V and 3 bases from J, with 11 bases between.

The chain recombines TRBV6-1 with TRBJ2-3; possible D gene TRBD2, 6 bases. This CDR3 contains 16 residues. With 2 bases removed from V and 0 bases from J, the gap between germline ends came to 12 bases. Germline V gives CDR1 MNHNS, CDR2 SASEGT. This chain's CDR3 is CASSETLAASTDTQYF. CDR3 coding DNA: TGTGCCAGCAGTGAAACACTAGCAGCGAGCACAGATACGCAGTATTTT.